Listed here is a single T cell receptor beta chain. What it recognizes is unknown. The CDR3 has 17 residues. Germline V gene lookup returns CDR1 MNHEY and CDR2 SMNVEV (reference sequence). The trim removed 1 base at V and 7 bases at J, leaving 8 bases unmatched. The PCR ran on 60 Vbeta and 13 Jbeta primers. TCRdb keeps only in-frame clones here, not all; method: immunoSEQ multiplex PCR. The repertoire holds 150,000 to 200,000 clones, with about three quarters as singletons. The source of the sample is a study of cytomegalovirus exposure and HLA in healthy donors. Study as a whole: A preliminary data release comprised 80 million to 95 million unique TCRs obtained from HLA-typed donors.

Findings and limits, study-wide: The study listed around 150 cytomegalovirus-associated TCR beta chains.

The TCR sequence derives from a girl aged 10 to 17 in good health and CMV-seronegative. The sequencing sample was made of PBMCs. This chain joins TRBV27 and TRBJ1-6; 9 nucleotides match TRBD1. The CDR3 bases are TGTGCCAGCAGTTTATATGTGACAGGGGGACTAAATTCACCCCTCCACTTT. As protein: CASSLYVTGGLNSPLHF.